The 27 T cell receptor beta chains in this list originate from one sample, sequenced in a study of blood T cell repertoires in COVID-19. The table came from immunoSEQ multiplex PCR; TCRdb's copy has only in-frame clones and leaves some out. The sample has about 220,000 clones, roughly 89% seen once; the top ten hold around 2.2%. The sample was peripheral blood. Receptors were obtained from a man under 40 who had recovered from COVID-19.

V and J are TRBV10-1 and TRBJ1-2; 8 bases map to TRBD1. V shed 4 bases and J 4 bases; nucleotides not matched to a gene: 5. The CDR3 covers 14 residues. Looked up from germline, CDR1 is WNHNN and CDR2 is SYGVQD (reference sequence). The CDR3, as DNA: TGCGCCAGCAGTGCAGGGGGCGGCGGCTATGGCTACACCTTC. Amino acid sequence: CASSAGGGGYGYTF.

This chain uses TRBV5-4 with TRBJ2-3; TRBD2 matches at 8 bases. With V trimmed by 4 bases and J by 5 bases, 6 bases remained unmatched. This CDR3 comprises 14 residues. CDR1 and CDR2 (germline): SGHNT, YYREEE (reference sequence). The DNA of the CDR3 is TGTGCCAGCAGCCGGCCGGGACTAGAAGATACGCAGTATTTT. It specifies CASSRPGLEDTQYF.

CDR3 DNA: TGCGCCAGCAGCTTGGCTATGGTCGGGGAGACCCAGTACTTC. It yields the protein CASSLAMVGETQYF. The V gene is TRBV5-1, the J gene TRBJ2-5; unclear D gene. This CDR3 has 14 amino acids. The V and J ends lost 0 bases and 5 bases respectively, with 11 bases between them. The germline gives CDR1 SGHRS, CDR2 YFSETQ.

The V call is TRBV20-1, the J call TRBJ2-1, with a tentative D call TRBD2 (6 bases). Germline V gives CDR1 DFQATT, CDR2 SNEGSKA (reference sequence). Trimming left V 6 bases short and J 11 bases short, with 14 bases between. The CDR3 extends over 11 amino acids. CDR3 sequence reads: CSARPSVKQFF. The CDR3 coding sequence is TGCAGTGCCCGGCCTAGCGTTAAGCAGTTCTTC.

The V and J genes are TRBV11-2 and TRBJ2-5; 13 bases map to TRBD2. CDR3 length equals 15 residues. Trimming at V came to 3 bases and at J to 4 bases, leaving 2 bases not matched to a gene. Germline V lookup: CDR1 SGHAT, CDR2 FQNNGV. CDR3: CASSFGLAGVETQYF. CDR3 in DNA: TGTGCCAGCAGCTTCGGACTAGCGGGGGTAGAGACCCAGTACTTC.

The rearrangement uses TRBV19 and TRBJ1-5, with a weak D call TRBD1 (6 bases). Looked up from germline, CDR1 is LNHDA and CDR2 is SQIVND (reference sequence). Trimming took 6 bases from V and 2 from J, leaving 17 bases between them. This CDR3 has 16 amino acids. The CDR3 loop reads CASSLNYRDGNQPQHF. CDR3 bases: TGTGCCAGTAGCCTGAACTACAGGGATGGCAATCAGCCCCAGCATTTT.

This clone appeared a single time. V is TRBV12-3 or TRBV12-4 and J is TRBJ2-7, with D possibly matching TRBD1 (6 bases). The CDR3 is made up of 13 amino acids. Deletions cut 5 bases from V and 4 bases from J, with 12 bases between. As DNA, the CDR3 is TGTGCCAGCAGTCCCGCAGGGGTGTACGAGCAGTACTTC. Translated, it gives CASSPAGVYEQYF.

This clone occurred once. The chain is built from TRBV21-1 and TRBJ2-7; TRBD2 reflects the table's D call only, with no check against the DNA. TRBV21-1 is classified as a pseudogene. The CDR3 consists of 18 residues. CDR3 region: CASSRGSPGLRSSYEQYF. CDR3 sequence (DNA): TGTGCCAGCAGCAGAGGTTCACCGGGACTGCGCAGCTCCTACGAGCAGTACTTC.

The rearrangement uses TRBV5-4 and TRBJ1-5; 7 bases fit TRBD1. The CDR3 is made up of 15 amino acids. From germline, CDR1 is SGHNT and CDR2 YYREEE (reference sequence). V lost 0 bases to trimming and J lost 3 bases; unmatched junction nucleotides: 3. CDR3 region: CASSLDRGANQPQHF. The CDR3 nucleotides read TGTGCCAGCAGCTTGGACAGGGGAGCCAATCAGCCCCAGCATTTT.

V is TRBV18 and J is TRBJ1-4; D is undetermined. V dropped 3 bases and J dropped 7 bases, with 9 bases sitting between them. The length of the CDR3 is 13 residues. The V gene's germline CDR1 is KGHSH and CDR2 LQKENI. The CDR3 DNA reads TGTGCCAGCTCACCTATCCACGGTGAAAAACTGTTTTTT. Translation: CASSPIHGEKLFF.

The chain uses TRBV5-1 and TRBJ1-3; D unclear. V dropped 4 bases and J dropped 4 bases, with 15 bases sitting between them. Germline V gene sequence: CDR1 SGHRS, CDR2 YFSETQ. This CDR3 has 15 residues. This chain's CDR3 is CASSPGISRGNTIYF. CDR3 sequence (DNA): TGCGCCAGCAGCCCGGGGATCAGTCGGGGAAACACCATATATTTT.

This chain connects TRBV4-1 to TRBJ1-5; TRBD1 aligns across 10 bases. V lost 5 bases and J lost 7; bases outside the gene matches: 11. Looked up from germline, CDR1 is MGHRA and CDR2 is YSYEKL. This CDR3 has 16 amino acids. CDR3 sequence (DNA): TGCGCCAGCAGCTCACTTTACCGGGACAGGGGACAGCCCCAGCATTTT. Translated, it gives CASSSLYRDRGQPQHF.

V usage is TRBV5-1 and J usage is TRBJ1-5; a weak D match, TRBD1 (5 bases). CDR1 SGHRS and CDR2 YFSETQ come from the germline V gene. The CDR3 is made up of 15 amino acids. Deletions cut 0 bases from V and 6 bases from J, with 13 bases between. The CDR3 reads CASSLGVTGGQPQHF. CDR3 bases: TGCGCCAGCAGCTTGGGGGTTACGGGGGGTCAGCCCCAGCATTTT.

This chain uses TRBV11-2 with TRBJ1-6, with TRBD1 identical over 7 bases. The ends lost 11 bases at V and 7 bases at J; junction bases unmatched: 5. The CDR3 is 12 residues long. Germline CDR1 reads SGHAT; CDR2 reads FQNNGV. The CDR3 bases are TGTGCCGGGGGGACAGCCAATTCACCCCTCCACTTT. Its protein product is CAGGTANSPLHF.

V and J are TRBV12-3 or TRBV12-4 and TRBJ1-4; D gene ambiguous. V was shortened by 2 bases and J by 12 bases, with 7 bases between the two germline ends. The CDR3 sequence is 11 residues long. The CDR3 DNA reads TGTGCCAGCAGTTTAACTCAAGAACTGTTTTTT. Protein: CASSLTQELFF.

The table lists this clone with a few counts. V usage is TRBV10-2 and J usage is TRBJ1-1, with 8 bases fitting TRBD1. CDR1 and CDR2 (germline): WSHSY, SAAADI. V shed 2 bases, J shed 0 bases, and the junction held 5 bases outside the gene matches. This CDR3 spans 16 amino acids. The CDR3 DNA reads as TGCGCCAGCAGTGAGCTACAGGGGGGCATGAACACTGAAGCTTTCTTT. Protein: CASSELQGGMNTEAFF.

The V and J genes are TRBV27 and TRBJ2-6; D ambiguous. The CDR3 sequence is 12 residues long. Germline CDR1 is MNHEY and CDR2 is SMNVEV (reference sequence). V was clipped by 10 bases and J by 3 bases, with 7 bases between them. CDR3 nucleotide sequence: TGTGCCACCCGGTATGGGGCCAACGTCCTGACTTTC. Encoded protein: CATRYGANVLTF. The complete variable domain, with remaining parts taken from reference TRBV27 and TRBJ2-6, reads EAQVTQNPRYLITVTGKKLTVTCSQNMNHEYMSWYRQDPGLGLRQIYYSMNVEVTDKGDVPEGYKVSRKEKRNFPLILESPSPNQTSLYFCATRYGANVLTFGAGSRLTVL.

The rearrangement joins TRBV11-2 to TRBJ2-7, with D perhaps matching TRBD1 (7 bases). The CDR3 has 14 residues. V gave up 3 bases and J gave up 6 bases, with 15 bases separating them. Germline loops: CDR1 SGHAT, CDR2 FQNNGV. CDR3 DNA sequence: TGTGCCAGCAGCTTTAACAGGGGAGGTGGCGAGCAGTACTTC. Translation gives CASSFNRGGGEQYF.

The chain employs TRBV29-1 and TRBJ2-6, with D maybe TRBD1 (5 bases). The V end was cut by 5 bases, the J end by 0 bases, with 11 bases between. The CDR3 consists of 15 residues. Germline lookup yields CDR1 SQVTM and CDR2 ANQGSEA. DNA for the CDR3: TGCAGCGTTCATTCAGGGTACTCTGGGGCCAACGTCCTGACTTTC. Translating gives CSVHSGYSGANVLTF.

This clone has a handful of counts. V usage is TRBV27 and J usage is TRBJ1-2; 7 bases agree with TRBD1. The CDR3 is made up of 16 amino acids. Germline CDR1 reads MNHEY; CDR2 reads SMNVEV (reference sequence). Trimming cost V 5 bases and J 3 bases; bases outside gene matches: 12. This CDR3 is CASSRGTAWTHYGYTF. The DNA for the CDR3 is TGTGCCAGCAGTAGAGGGACAGCGTGGACGCACTATGGCTACACCTTC.

This chain joins TRBV7-8 and TRBJ2-3, with D perhaps matching TRBD2 (5 bases). CDR3 size: 14 residues. V dropped 2 bases and J dropped 4 bases, with 10 bases sitting between them. Germline CDR1 reads SGHVS; CDR2 reads FQNEAQ. The DNA for the CDR3 is TGTGCCAGCAGCTTACTCTGGGGAGCAGATACGCAGTATTTT. Residues: CASSLLWGADTQYF.

The chain uses TRBV14 and TRBJ1-1; no clear D gene. This CDR3 region has 12 residues. Germline CDR1 SGHDN, CDR2 FVKESK. V was cut by 6 bases and J by 8 bases, with 13 bases left in between. The CDR3 protein is CASSENALEAFF. The CDR3 DNA follows: TGTGCCAGCAGTGAGAACGCGTTGGAAGCTTTCTTT.

The chain combines TRBV19 with TRBJ2-7; 8 nucleotides line up with TRBD1. Germline values: CDR1 LNHDA, CDR2 SQIVND (reference sequence). Trimming removed 8 bases from V and 7 bases from J; junction bases left unmatched: 10. The CDR3 extends over 13 amino acids. The CDR3 DNA is TGTGCCAGTGGGGACAGGCCTACGCAAGAGCAGTACTTC. As protein: CASGDRPTQEQYF.

The chain uses TRBV3-1 (or the pseudogene TRBV3-2) and TRBJ1-2; TRBD1 matches at 7 bases. Per the germline V gene, CDR1 is LGHDT and CDR2 is YNNKEL (reference sequence). V trimming: 4 bases; J trimming: 7 bases; junction bases outside the gene matches: 6. The CDR3 runs to 13 residues. CDR3 sequence reads: CASSPGQASGYTF. For the CDR3, the DNA is TGTGCCAGCAGCCCCGGACAGGCCAGTGGCTACACCTTC.

The chain employs TRBV27 and TRBJ1-3, with TRBD1 identical over 7 bases. This CDR3 is built from 14 residues. Trimming cost V 5 bases and J 9 bases; bases outside gene matches: 10. Germline V lookup: CDR1 MNHEY, CDR2 SMNVEV (reference sequence). The CDR3 sequence: CASSLWTGDSTIYF. The DNA for the CDR3 is TGTGCCAGCAGTCTCTGGACGGGGGACAGCACCATATATTTT.

The chain joins TRBV14 to TRBJ2-1, with 8 bases lining up with TRBD2. Losses at the gene ends were 0 bases for V and 4 bases for J; bases not matched to a gene: 5. The CDR3 extends over 16 amino acids. Looked up from germline, CDR1 is SGHDN and CDR2 is FVKESK. This CDR3 is CASSQDNGGAYNEQFF. In nucleotides, the CDR3 is TGTGCCAGCAGCCAAGACAACGGGGGGGCATACAATGAGCAGTTCTTC.

In its sample, this clone was seen a few times. This sequence joins TRBV2 and TRBJ1-1; perhaps TRBD1 as D (6 bases). Germline V gene lookup returns CDR1 SNHLY and CDR2 FYNNEI. V was trimmed by 11 bases and J by 7 bases, leaving 17 bases between them. The CDR3 runs to 12 residues. As DNA, the CDR3 is TGTGCCGGCTCCGCGGGGGCCATTGAAGCTTTCTTT. Translated, it gives CAGSAGAIEAFF.